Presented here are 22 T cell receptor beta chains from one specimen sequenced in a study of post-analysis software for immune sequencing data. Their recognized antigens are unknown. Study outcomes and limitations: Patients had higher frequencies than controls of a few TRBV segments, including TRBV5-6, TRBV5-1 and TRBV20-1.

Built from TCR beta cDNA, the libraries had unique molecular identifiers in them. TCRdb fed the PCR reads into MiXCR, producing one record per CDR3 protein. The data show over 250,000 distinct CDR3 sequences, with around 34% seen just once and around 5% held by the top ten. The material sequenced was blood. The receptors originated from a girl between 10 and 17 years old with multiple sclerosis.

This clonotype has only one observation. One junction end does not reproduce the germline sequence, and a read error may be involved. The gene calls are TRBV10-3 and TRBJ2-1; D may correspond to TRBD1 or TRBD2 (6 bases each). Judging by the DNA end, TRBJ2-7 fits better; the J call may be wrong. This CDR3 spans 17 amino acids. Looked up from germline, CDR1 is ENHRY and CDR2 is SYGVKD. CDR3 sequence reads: CAVRREGGSSSYNEQYF. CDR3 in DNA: TGTGCCGTCAGGAGGGAAGGGGGGTCGAGCTCCTACAATGAGCAGTACTTC.

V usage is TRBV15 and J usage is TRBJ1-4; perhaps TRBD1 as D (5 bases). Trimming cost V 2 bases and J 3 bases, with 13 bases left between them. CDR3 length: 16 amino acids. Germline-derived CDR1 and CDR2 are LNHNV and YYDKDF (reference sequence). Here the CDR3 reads CATSRSPGGSNEKLFF. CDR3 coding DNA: TGTGCCACCAGCAGATCCCCCGGGGGTTCTAATGAAAAACTGTTTTTT.

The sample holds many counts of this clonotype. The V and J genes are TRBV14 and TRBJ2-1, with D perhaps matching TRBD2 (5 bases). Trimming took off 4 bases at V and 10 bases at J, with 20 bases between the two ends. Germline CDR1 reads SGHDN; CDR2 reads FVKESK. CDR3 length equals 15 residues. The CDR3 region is CASSRWGAGLGEQFF. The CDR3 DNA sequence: TGTGCCAGCAGCCGTTGGGGTGCGGGCTTGGGGGAGCAGTTCTTC.

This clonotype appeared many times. The CDR3 loop reads CSGGPDTQYF. The CDR3, as DNA: TGCAGTGGGGGCCCGGATACGCAGTATTTT. This chain links TRBV20-1 with TRBJ2-3; TRBD1 might be the D (5 bases). The germline V gene has CDR1 DFQATT and CDR2 SNEGSKA (reference sequence). The V gene lost 7 bases and the J gene lost 6 bases, with 8 bases spanning the gap. CDR3 length: 10 residues.

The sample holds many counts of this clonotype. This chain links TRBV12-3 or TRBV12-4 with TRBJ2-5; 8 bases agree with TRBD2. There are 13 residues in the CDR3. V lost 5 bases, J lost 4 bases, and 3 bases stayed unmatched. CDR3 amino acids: CASSPSGLETQYF. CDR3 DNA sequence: TGTGCCAGCAGTCCTAGCGGGTTAGAGACCCAGTACTTC.

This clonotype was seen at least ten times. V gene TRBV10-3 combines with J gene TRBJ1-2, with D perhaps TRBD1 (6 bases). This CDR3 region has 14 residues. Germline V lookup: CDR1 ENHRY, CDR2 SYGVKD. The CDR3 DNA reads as TGTGTCACACAAGGGGACACTTTCAACTATGGCTACACCTTC. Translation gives CVTQGDTFNYGYTF.

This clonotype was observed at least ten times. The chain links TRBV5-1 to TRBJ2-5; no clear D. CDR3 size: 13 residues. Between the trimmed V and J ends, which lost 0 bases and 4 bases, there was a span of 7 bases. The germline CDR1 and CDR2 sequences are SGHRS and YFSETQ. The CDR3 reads CASSLAAGETQYF. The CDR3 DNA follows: TGCGCCAGCAGCTTGGCCGCAGGAGAGACCCAGTACTTC.

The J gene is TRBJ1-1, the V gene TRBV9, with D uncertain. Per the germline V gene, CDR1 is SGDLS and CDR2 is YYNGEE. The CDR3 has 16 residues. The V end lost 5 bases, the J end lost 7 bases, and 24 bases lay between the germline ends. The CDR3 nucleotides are TGTGCCAGCAGGCCCCGACCCCTCCCGAGCCCCAATGAAGCTTTCTTT. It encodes CASRPRPLPSPNEAFF.

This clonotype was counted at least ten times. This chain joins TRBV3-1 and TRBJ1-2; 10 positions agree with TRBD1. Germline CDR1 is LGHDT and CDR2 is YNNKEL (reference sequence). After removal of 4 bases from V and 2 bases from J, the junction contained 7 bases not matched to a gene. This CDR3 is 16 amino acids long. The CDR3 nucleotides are TGTGCCAGCAGCCCCGGGGGGGGACAGGGGAACTATGGCTACACCTTC. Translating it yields CASSPGGGQGNYGYTF.

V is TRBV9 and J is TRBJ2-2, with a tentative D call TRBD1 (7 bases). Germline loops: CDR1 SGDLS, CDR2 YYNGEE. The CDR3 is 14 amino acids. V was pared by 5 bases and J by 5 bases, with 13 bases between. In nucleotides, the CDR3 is TGTGCCAGCAGTGAGACAGGGAGGACCGGGGAGCTGTTTTTT. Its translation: CASSETGRTGELFF.

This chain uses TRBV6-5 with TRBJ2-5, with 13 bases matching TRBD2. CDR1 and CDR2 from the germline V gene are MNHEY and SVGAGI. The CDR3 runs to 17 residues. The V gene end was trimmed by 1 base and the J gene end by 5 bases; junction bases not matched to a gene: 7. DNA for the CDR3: TGTGCCAGCAGTTACTTCAGGACTAGCGGGAGCCGCGAGACCCAGTACTTC. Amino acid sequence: CASSYFRTSGSRETQYF.

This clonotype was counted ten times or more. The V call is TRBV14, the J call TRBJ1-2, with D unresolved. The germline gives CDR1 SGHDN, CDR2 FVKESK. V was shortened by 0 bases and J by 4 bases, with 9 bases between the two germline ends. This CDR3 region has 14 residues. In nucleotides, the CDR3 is TGTGCCAGCAGCCAAGATGGGCAGCCCTATGGCTACACCTTC. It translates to CASSQDGQPYGYTF.

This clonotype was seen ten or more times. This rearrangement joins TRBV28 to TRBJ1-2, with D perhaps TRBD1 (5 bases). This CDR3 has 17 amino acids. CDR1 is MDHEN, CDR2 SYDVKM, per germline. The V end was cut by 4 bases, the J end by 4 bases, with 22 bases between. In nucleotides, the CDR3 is TGTGCCAGCAGTTGGGGAGTGGAGGGACCTACCTTCTATGGCTACACCTTC. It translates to CASSWGVEGPTFYGYTF.

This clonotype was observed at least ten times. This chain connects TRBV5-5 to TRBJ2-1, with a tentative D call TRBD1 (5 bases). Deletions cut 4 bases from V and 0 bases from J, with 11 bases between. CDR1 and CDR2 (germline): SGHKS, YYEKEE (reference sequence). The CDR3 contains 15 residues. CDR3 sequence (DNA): TGTGCCAGCAGCCTAACAGGAAACTCCTACAATGAGCAGTTCTTC. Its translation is CASSLTGNSYNEQFF.

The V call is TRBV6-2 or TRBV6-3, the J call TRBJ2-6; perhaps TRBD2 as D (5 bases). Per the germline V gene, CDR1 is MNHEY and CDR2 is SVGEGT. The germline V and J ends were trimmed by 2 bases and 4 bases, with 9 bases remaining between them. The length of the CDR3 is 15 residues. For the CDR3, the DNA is TGTGCCAGCAGTTACGGGAGAGACGGGGCCAACGTCCTGACTTTC. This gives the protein CASSYGRDGANVLTF.

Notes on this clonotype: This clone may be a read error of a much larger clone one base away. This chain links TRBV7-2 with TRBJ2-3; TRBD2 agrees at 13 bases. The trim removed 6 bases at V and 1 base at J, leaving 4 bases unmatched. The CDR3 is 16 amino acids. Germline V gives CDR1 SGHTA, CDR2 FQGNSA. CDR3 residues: CTSRGGLAGGTDTQYF. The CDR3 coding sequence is TGTACCAGCAGGGGCGGACTAGCGGGAGGCACAGATACGCAGTATTTT. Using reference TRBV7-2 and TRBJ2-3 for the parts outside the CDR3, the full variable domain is GAGVSQSPSNKVTEKGKDVELRCDPISGHTALYWYRQSLGQGLEFLIYFQGNSAPDKSGLPSDRFSAERTGGSVSTLTIQRTQQEDSAVYLCTSRGGLAGGTDTQYFGPGTRLTVL.

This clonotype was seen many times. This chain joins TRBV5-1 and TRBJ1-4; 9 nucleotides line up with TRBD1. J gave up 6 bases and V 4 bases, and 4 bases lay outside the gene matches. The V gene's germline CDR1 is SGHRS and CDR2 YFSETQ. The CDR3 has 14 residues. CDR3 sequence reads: CASSTQGADEKLFF. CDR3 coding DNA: TGCGCCAGCAGCACACAGGGGGCTGATGAAAAACTGTTTTTT.

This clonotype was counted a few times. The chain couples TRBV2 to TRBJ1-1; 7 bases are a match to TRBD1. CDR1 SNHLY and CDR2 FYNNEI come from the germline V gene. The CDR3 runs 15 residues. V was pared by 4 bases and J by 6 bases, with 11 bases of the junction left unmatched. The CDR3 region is CASSGYPGQRAEAFF. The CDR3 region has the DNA TGTGCCAGCAGTGGCTATCCGGGACAGAGGGCTGAAGCTTTCTTT.

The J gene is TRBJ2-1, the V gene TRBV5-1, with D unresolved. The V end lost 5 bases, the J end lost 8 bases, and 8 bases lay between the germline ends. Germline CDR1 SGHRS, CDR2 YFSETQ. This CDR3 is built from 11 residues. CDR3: CASSTPYEQFF. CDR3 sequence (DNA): TGCGCCAGCAGTACTCCGTATGAGCAGTTCTTC. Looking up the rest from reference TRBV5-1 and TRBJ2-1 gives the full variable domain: KAGVTQTPRYLIKTRGQQVTLSCSPISGHRSVSWYQQTPGQGLQFLFEYFSETQRNKGNFPGRFSGRQFSNSRSEMNVSTLELGDSALYLCASSTPYEQFFGPGTRLTVL.

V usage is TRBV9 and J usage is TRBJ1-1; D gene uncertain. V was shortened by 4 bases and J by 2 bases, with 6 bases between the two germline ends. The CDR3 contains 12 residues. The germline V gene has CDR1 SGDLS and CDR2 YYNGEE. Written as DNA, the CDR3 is TGTGCCAGCAGCACTATCAACACTGAAGCTTTCTTT. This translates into CASSTINTEAFF.

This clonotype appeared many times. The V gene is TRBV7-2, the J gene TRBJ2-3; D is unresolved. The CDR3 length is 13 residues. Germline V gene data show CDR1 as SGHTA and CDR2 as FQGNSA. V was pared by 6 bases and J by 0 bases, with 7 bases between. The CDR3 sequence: CASRPTSTDTQYF. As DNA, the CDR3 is TGTGCCAGCAGACCAACTAGCACAGATACGCAGTATTTT.

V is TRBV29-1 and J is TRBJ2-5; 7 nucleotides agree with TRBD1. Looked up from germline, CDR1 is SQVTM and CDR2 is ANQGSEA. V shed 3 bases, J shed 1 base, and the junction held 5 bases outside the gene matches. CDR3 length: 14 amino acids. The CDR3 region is CSVEDGTAQETQYF. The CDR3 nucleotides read TGCAGCGTTGAGGATGGGACAGCCCAAGAGACCCAGTACTTC.